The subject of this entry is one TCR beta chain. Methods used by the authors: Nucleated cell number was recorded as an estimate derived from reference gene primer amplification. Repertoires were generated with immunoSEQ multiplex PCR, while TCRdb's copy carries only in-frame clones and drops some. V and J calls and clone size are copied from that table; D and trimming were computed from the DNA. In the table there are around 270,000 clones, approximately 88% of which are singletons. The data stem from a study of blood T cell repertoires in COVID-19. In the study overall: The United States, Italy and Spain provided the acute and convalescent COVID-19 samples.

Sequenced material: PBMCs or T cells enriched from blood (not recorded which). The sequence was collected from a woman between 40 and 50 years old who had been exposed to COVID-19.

CDR3 bases: TGTGCCAGCAGCCCCCTAGCGGGAGAGGCCTACAATGAGCAGTTCTTC. This codes for CASSPLAGEAYNEQFF. This chain connects TRBV3-1 (or the pseudogene TRBV3-2) to TRBJ2-1, with TRBD2 matching 10 bases. This CDR3 is built from 16 residues. Germline V gene lookup returns CDR1 LGHDT and CDR2 YNNKEL (reference sequence). V shed 4 bases and J 2 bases; nucleotides not matched to a gene: 5.